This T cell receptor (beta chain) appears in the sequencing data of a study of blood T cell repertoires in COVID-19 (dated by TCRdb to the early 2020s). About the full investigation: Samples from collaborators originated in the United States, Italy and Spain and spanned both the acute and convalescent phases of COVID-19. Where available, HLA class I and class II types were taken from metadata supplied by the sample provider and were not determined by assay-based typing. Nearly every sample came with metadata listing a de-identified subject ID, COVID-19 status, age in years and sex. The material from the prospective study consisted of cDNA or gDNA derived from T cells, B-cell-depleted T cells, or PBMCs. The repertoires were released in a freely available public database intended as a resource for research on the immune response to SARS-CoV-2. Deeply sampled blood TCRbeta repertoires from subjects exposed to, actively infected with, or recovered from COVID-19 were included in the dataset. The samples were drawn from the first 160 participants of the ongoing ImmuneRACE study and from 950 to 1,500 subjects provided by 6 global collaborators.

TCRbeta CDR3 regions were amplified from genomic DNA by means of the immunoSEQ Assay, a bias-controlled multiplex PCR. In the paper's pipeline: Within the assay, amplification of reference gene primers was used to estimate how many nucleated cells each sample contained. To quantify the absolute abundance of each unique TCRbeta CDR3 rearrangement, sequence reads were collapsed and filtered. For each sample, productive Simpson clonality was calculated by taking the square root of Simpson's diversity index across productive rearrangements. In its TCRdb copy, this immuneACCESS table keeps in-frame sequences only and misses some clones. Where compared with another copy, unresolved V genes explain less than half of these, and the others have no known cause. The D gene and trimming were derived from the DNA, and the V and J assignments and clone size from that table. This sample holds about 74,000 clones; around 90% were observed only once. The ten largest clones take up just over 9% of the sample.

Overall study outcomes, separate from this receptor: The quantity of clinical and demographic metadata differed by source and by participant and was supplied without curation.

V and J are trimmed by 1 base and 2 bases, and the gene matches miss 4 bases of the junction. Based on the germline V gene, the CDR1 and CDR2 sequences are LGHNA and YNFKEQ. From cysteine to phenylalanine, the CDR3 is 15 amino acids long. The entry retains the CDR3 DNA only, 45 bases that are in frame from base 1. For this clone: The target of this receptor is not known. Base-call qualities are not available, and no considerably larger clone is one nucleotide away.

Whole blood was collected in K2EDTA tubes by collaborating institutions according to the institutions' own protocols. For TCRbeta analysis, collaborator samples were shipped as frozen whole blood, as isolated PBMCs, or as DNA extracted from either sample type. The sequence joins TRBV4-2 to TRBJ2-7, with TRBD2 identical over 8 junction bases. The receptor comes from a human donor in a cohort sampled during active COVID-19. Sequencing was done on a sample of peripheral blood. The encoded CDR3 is CASSQALAETYEQYF. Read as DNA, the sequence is TGTGCCAGCAGCCAAGCACTAGCGGAGACCTACGAGCAGTACTTC.